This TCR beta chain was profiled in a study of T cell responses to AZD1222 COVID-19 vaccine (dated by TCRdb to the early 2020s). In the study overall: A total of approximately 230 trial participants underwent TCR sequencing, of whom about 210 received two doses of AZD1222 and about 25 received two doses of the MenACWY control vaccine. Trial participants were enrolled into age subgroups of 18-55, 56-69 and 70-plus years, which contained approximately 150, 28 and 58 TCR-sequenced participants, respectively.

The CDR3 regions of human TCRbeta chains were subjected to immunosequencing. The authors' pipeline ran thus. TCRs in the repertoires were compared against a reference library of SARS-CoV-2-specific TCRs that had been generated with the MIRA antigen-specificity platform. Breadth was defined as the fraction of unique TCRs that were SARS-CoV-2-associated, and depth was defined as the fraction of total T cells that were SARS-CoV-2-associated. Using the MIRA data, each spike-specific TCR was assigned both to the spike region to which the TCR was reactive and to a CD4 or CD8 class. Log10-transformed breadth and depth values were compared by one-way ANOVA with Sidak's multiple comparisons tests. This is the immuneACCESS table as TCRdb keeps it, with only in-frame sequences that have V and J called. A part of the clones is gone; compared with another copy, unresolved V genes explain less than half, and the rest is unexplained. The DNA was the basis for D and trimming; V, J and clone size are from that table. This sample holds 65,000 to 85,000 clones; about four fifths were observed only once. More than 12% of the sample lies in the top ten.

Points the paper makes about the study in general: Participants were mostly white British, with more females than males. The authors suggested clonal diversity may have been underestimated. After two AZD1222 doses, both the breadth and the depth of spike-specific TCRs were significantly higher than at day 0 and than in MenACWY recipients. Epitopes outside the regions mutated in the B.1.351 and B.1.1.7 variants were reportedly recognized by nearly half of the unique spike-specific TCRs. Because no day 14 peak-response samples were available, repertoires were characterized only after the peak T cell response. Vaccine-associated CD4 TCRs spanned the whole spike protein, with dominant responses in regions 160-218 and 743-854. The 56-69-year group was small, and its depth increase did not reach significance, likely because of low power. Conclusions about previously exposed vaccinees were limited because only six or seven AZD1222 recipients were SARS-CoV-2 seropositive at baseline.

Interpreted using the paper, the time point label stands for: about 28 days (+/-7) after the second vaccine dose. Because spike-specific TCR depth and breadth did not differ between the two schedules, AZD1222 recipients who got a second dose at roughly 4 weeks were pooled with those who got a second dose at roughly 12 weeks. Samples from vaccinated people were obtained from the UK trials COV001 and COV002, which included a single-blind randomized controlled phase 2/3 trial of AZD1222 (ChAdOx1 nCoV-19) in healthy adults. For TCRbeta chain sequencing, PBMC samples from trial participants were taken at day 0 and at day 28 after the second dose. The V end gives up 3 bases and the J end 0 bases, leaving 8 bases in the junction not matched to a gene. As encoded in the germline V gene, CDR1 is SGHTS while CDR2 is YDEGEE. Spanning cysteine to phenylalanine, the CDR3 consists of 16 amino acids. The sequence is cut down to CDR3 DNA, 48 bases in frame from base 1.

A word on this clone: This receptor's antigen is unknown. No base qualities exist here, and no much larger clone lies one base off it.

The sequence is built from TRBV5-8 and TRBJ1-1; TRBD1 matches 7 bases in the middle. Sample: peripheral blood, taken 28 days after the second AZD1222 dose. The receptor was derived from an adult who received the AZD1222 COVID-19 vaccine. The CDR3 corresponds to CASSWRGQTLNTEAFF. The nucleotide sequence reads TGTGCCAGCAGCTGGCGGGGACAGACCCTGAACACTGAAGCTTTCTTT.